The following is a T cell receptor beta chain sequence with its context. Germline lookup yields CDR1 SEHNR and CDR2 FQNEAQ (reference sequence). The CDR3 totals 15 residues. V lost 0 bases and J lost 8, with 11 bases in between. Sequenced by immunoSEQ multiplex PCR; TCRdb stores in-frame clones only, minus some. Of some 260,000 clones in the sample, 82% were seen once. The data stem from a study of blood T cell repertoires in COVID-19. The overall study: Samples of COVID-19 (acute and convalescent) were obtained from the United States, Italy and Spain.

The V and J genes are TRBV7-9 and TRBJ1-6; the D gene is possibly TRBD1 (5 bases). The receptor's source is a woman in her late teens or twenties with acute or convalescent COVID-19. The sequencing sample was made of peripheral blood. The CDR3 DNA reads TGTGCCAGCAGCTTAGCCCGGGGGAGAGATTCACCCCTCCACTTT. Its translation is CASSLARGRDSPLHF.